These T cell receptor beta chains were read from a single sample in a study of T cells in localized non-small cell lung cancer. TCRdb's copy holds only in-frame clones and misses some; the assay was immunoSEQ multiplex PCR. The sample yields 72,000 or so clones, 70% to 90% seen once. The specimen comprised peripheral blood, sampled before any cancer treatment. These TCRs come from a male donor aged 60 or older with stage III squamous cell lung carcinoma. CDR3s include the opening cysteine and the closing phenylalanine or tryptophan. Fields, in order: V gene, D gene, J gene, clone size, CDR3 DNA, CDR3 protein. The D gene is left open where the match is weak. For some rows the clone size is stated as once, few or many, or as a class when expanded; others skip it.

TRBV27	-	TRBJ1-1	-	TGTGCCAGCAGTCCGAGATTCGGACCTTCGAACACTGAAGCTTTCTTT	CASSPRFGPSNTEAFF
TRBV7-8	-	TRBJ1-5	-	TGTGCCAGCAGCTCCGGCGGTCCCTGGATTAGCAATCAGCCCCAGCATTTT	CASSSGGPWISNQPQHF
TRBV14	TRBD1	TRBJ1-4	-	TGTGCCAGCAGCCGACAGGGTATGGCTAATGAAAAACTGTTTTTT	CASSRQGMANEKLFF
TRBV4-3	-	TRBJ2-1	-	TGCGCCAGCAGCCAAGATGGTCAGGGGAAGGACAATGAGCAGTTCTTC	CASSQDGQGKDNEQFF
TRBV6-5	-	TRBJ2-7	-	TGTGCCAGCAGGCCTCCGGGGGTCGTGCACGAGCAGTACTTC	CASRPPGVVHEQYF
TRBV7-9	-	TRBJ1-4	-	TGTGCCAGCAGCTTAACACAGGCGGGTGAAAAACTGTTTTTT	CASSLTQAGEKLFF
TRBV30	-	TRBJ2-5	-	TGTGCCTGGAGTTTCGCGCGGGGCCTGGGGGAAGAGACCCAGTACTTC	CAWSFARGLGEETQYF
TRBV4-3	TRBD2	TRBJ2-3	once	TGCGCCAGCAGCTTAGCGGGGGGCACAGATACGCAGTATTTT	CASSLAGGTDTQYF
TRBV19	-	TRBJ2-5	-	TGTGCCAGTAGTATCGGTACAGGGCGGGAGACCCAGTACTTC	CASSIGTGRETQYF
TRBV4-1	-	TRBJ2-2	once	TGCGCCAGCCGGCGAGGGGGGGCATCGAACACCGGGGAGCTGTTTTTT	CASRRGGASNTGELFF
TRBV9	-	TRBJ1-2	-	TGTGCCAGCAGCGCGGCTGTGGGCTACACCTTC	CASSAAVGYTF
TRBV5-1	-	TRBJ1-5	-	TGCGCCAGCAGCTTGGGTACAGATAGCAATCAGCCCCAGCATTTT	CASSLGTDSNQPQHF
TRBV7-9	-	TRBJ1-1	-	TGTGCCAGCAGCTTTGACGGGAGGAACACTGAAGCTTTCTTT	CASSFDGRNTEAFF
TRBV13	-	TRBJ1-1	few	TGTGCCAGCAGCTTAGAACGGCTTAACACTGAAGCTTTCTTT	CASSLERLNTEAFF
TRBV7-7	TRBD2	TRBJ2-1	-	TGTGCCAGCAGCTTATCCCGACTAGCGGGGGGGGGTGAGCAGTTCTTC	CASSLSRLAGGGEQFF
TRBV19	-	TRBJ1-1	-	TGTGCCAGTAGTATAGGCACGGACACTTTCTTT	CASSIGTDTFF
TRBV9	-	TRBJ1-1	-	TGTGCCAGCAGCGTCAATCCGGGACTCCCTGAAGCTTTCTTT	CASSVNPGLPEAFF
TRBV7-2	-	TRBJ2-1	few	TGTGCCAGCAGCTTATCGAGGACAGACAATGAGCAGTTCTTC	CASSLSRTDNEQFF
TRBV7-2	-	TRBJ1-2	-	TGTGCCAGCAGCCCCGCTCGGGACTTCTATGGCTACACCTTC	CASSPARDFYGYTF
TRBV7-2	TRBD2	TRBJ2-7	-	TGTGCCAGCAGCTCTTTAGCGGGGGGACGTTACGAGCAGTACTTC	CASSSLAGGRYEQYF
TRBV7-9	TRBD1	TRBJ1-2	-	TGTGCCAGCAGCCTCGGACAGGGAGGTGGCTACACCTTC	CASSLGQGGGYTF
TRBV6-5	-	TRBJ1-1	-	TGTGCCAGCAGTACACAGCTAAACACTGAAGCTTCCTTT	CASSTQLNTEASF
TRBV29-1	-	TRBJ2-5	-	TGCAGCGTTGAAGTTGGGCAGGGGGAGACCCAGTACTTC	CSVEVGQGETQYF
TRBV7-3	-	TRBJ2-7	-	TGTGCCAGCAGCTTAACCGGGACGGGCGAGCAGTACTTC	CASSLTGTGEQYF
TRBV6-5	-	TRBJ1-1	-	TGTGCCAGCAGTTACAGGGGGAACACTGAAGCTTTCTTT	CASSYRGNTEAFF
TRBV6-1	TRBD2	TRBJ2-3	medium-sized	TGTGCCAGCAGTGGACTAGCGGGGAGCACAGATACGCAGTATTTT	CASSGLAGSTDTQYF
TRBV6-5	-	TRBJ2-1	-	TGTGCCAGCAGTTCCAGGAAGGACTCAGCGTTGTTCTTC	CASSSRKDSALFF
TRBV30	TRBD1	TRBJ1-6	-	TGTGCCTGGACGTCCGGGACAGGGAATTCACCCCTCCACTTT	CAWTSGTGNSPLHF
TRBV6-6	TRBD2	TRBJ2-6	-	TGTGCCAGCAGTTATGGGGGGGTTTCTGGGGCCAACGTCCTGACTTTC	CASSYGGVSGANVLTF
TRBV28	-	TRBJ1-1	-	TGTGCCAGCAGTGCCCCTAAAAACACTGAAGCTTTCTTT	CASSAPKNTEAFF
TRBV27	-	TRBJ1-5	-	TGTGCCAGCAGTTTAAATCCCGGGCGGCAGCCCCAGCATTTT	CASSLNPGRQPQHF
TRBV19	TRBD1	TRBJ1-6	once	TGTGCCAGTAGTGGCACAGGGGGCAGTTCACCCCTCCACTTT	CASSGTGGSSPLHF
TRBV29-1	TRBD1	TRBJ1-2	-	TGCAGCGGATCCGAATCGGGACAGGGGTTGGATGGCTACACCTTC	CSGSESGQGLDGYTF
TRBV9	-	TRBJ2-3	-	TGTGCCAGCAGCGTTCCCGGCTTCAAAGGGGATACGCAGTATTTT	CASSVPGFKGDTQYF
TRBV18	-	TRBJ1-1	-	TGTGCCAGCTCACCGACAAGGGAGAGTAACACTGAAGCTTTCTTT	CASSPTRESNTEAFF
TRBV2	TRBD1	TRBJ1-2	-	TGTGCCAGCAGACCGGGGACAGCCTTGGCTTATGGCTACACCTTC	CASRPGTALAYGYTF
TRBV4-3	-	TRBJ1-5	-	TGCGCCAGCAGCCAATACAGGGATGTAGGTCAGCCCCAGCATTTT	CASSQYRDVGQPQHF
TRBV5-4	-	TRBJ1-1	-	TGTGCCAGCAGCCCAGGACGGAACCTAATGAACACTGAAGCTTTCTTT	CASSPGRNLMNTEAFF
TRBV28	TRBD1	TRBJ1-2	-	TGTGCCAGCAGTCTCCAAGGACAGGGAAAAATCTTTGGCTACACCTTC	CASSLQGQGKIFGYTF
TRBV19	-	TRBJ1-1	-	TGTGCCAGTAGTACGACAGGGAACACTGAAGCTTTCTTT	CASSTTGNTEAFF
TRBV30	-	TRBJ1-1	-	TGTGCCTGGAGTGTATCCCCCCGGACAGTTCGGGACCTAAACACTGAAGCTTTCTTT	CAWSVSPRTVRDLNTEAFF
TRBV19	-	TRBJ2-1	-	TGTGCCAGTAGCCAGGACTCCTACAATGAGCAGTTCTTC	CASSQDSYNEQFF
TRBV7-9	TRBD2	TRBJ2-3	-	TGTGCCAGCAGCTACCTAGCGGGGAGCGGCACAGATACGCAGTATTTT	CASSYLAGSGTDTQYF
TRBV27	-	TRBJ1-1	-	TGTGCCAGCAGTTTCCCCGGACCGGGGGCTTTCTTT	CASSFPGPGAFF
TRBV11-2	-	TRBJ2-3	-	TGTGCCAGCAGCTTTCAGCGGATCACAGATACGCAGTATTTT	CASSFQRITDTQYF
TRBV7-9	TRBD2	TRBJ2-1	-	TGTGCCAGCAGCATTAGCGGGGGCTCCTACAATGAGCAGTTCTTC	CASSISGGSYNEQFF
TRBV5-6	TRBD1	TRBJ2-2	once	TGTGCCAGCAGCTGGACAGGGCGGGAGCTGTTTTTT	CASSWTGRELFF
TRBV10-3	-	TRBJ1-1	few	TGTGCCATCACCTCAAGACTGAACACTGAAGCTTTCTTT	CAITSRLNTEAFF
TRBV7-2	-	TRBJ2-2	once	TGTGCCAGCAGCTTTTACGGGGCCAACACCGGGGAGCTGTTTTTT	CASSFYGANTGELFF
TRBV19	-	TRBJ2-1	-	TGTGCCAGTAGTATTGACAGGTCGAGTGATGAGCAGTTCTTC	CASSIDRSSDEQFF
TRBV29-1	-	TRBJ1-1	-	TGCAGCGTGGGTTACGCGAACACTGAAGCTTTCTTT	CSVGYANTEAFF
TRBV5-1	-	TRBJ2-3	-	TGCGCCAGCAGCTTGGGGCACCCAGATACGCAGTATTTT	CASSLGHPDTQYF
TRBV5-1	-	TRBJ1-2	few	TGCGCCAGCAGTTCCGACGTGGGCTATGGCTACACCTTC	CASSSDVGYGYTF
TRBV11-2	-	TRBJ2-3	-	TGTGCCAGCAGCTTTGCCTTGAGCACAGATACGCAGTATTTT	CASSFALSTDTQYF
TRBV5-6	TRBD1	TRBJ2-5	once	TGTGCCAGCAGCTCCGGGACAGGGGGCCAAGAGACCCAGTACTTC	CASSSGTGGQETQYF
TRBV7-9	-	TRBJ2-7	-	TGTGCCAGCAGCTTAGCGGGCAGGGGGGATATACGCGAGCAGTACTTC	CASSLAGRGDIREQYF
TRBV7-2	-	TRBJ1-5	-	TGTGCCAGCAGCTTATCGTATCCGAGTAGCAATCAGCCCCAGCATTTT	CASSLSYPSSNQPQHF
TRBV5-1	-	TRBJ2-7	-	TGCGCCAGCAGCTTGGCCCTTGGGGGGCAATCCTACGAGCAGTACTTC	CASSLALGGQSYEQYF
TRBV28	TRBD1	TRBJ1-2	-	TGTGCCAGCACCCACTCGGGACAGGGCGACCTCTATGGCTACACCTTC	CASTHSGQGDLYGYTF